A selection of T cell receptor beta chains follows, all from one sample in a study of T cell responses to AZD1222 COVID-19 vaccine. Sequencing was performed with immunoSEQ multiplex PCR; in TCRdb, only in-frame clones are kept and a portion is missing. The table includes under 170,000 clones, 92% detected once. The sample in question was peripheral blood, obtained 28 days after the second AZD1222 dose. The source of these receptors is an adult who received the AZD1222 COVID-19 vaccine. Both conserved end residues are part of each CDR3. The order of the fields is D gene, J gene, clone size, V gene, CDR3 protein, CDR3 DNA. D genes are given only for firm matches. Part of the rows lack a size; the others show once, few, many or a class for expanded clones.

>.|TRBJ2-1|.|TRBV24-1
CATSSQRVVDEQFF
TGTGCCACCAGTTCTCAGCGGGTCGTCGATGAGCAGTTCTTC
>.|TRBJ1-5|once|TRBV25-1
CASSVTGNQPQHF
TGTGCCAGCAGTGTCACAGGGAACCAGCCCCAGCATTTT
>.|TRBJ2-5|.|TRBV19
CASSFRGQTQYF
TGTGCCAGTAGTTTCCGTGGCCAGACCCAGTACTTC
>.|TRBJ2-7|.|TRBV27
CASRTGAYEQYF
TGTGCCAGCAGGACAGGAGCCTACGAGCAGTACTTC
>TRBD1|TRBJ1-1|.|TRBV5-1
CASRDSMNTEAFF
TGCGCCAGCCGGGACAGCATGAACACTGAAGCTTTCTTT
>TRBD1|TRBJ1-4|.|TRBV19
CASSIPGGGEKLFF
TGTGCCAGTAGTATTCCAGGGGGGGGTGAAAAACTGTTTTTT
>TRBD2|TRBJ2-7|.|TRBV2
CASSVEREGVEQYF
TGTGCCAGCAGTGTCGAGCGGGAGGGCGTCGAGCAGTACTTC
>TRBD2|TRBJ2-3|.|TRBV7-9
CASSLFRGRAPKTQYF
TGTGCCAGCAGCTTATTTCGCGGGAGGGCCCCTAAGACGCAGTATTTT
>TRBD2|TRBJ2-7|once|TRBV30
CAWTSGGPYEQYF
TGTGCCTGGACTAGCGGAGGGCCCTACGAGCAGTACTTC
>.|TRBJ2-3|.|TRBV21-1
CASSTGVRRDTQYF
TGTGCCAGCAGTACGGGGGTCAGAAGAGATACGCAGTATTTT
>.|TRBJ2-1|.|TRBV5-1
CASSVDTYNEQFF
TGCGCCAGCAGCGTGGACACCTACAATGAGCAGTTCTTC
>.|TRBJ1-2|.|TRBV28
CASSLSVGRVNYGYTF
TGTGCCAGCAGTTTATCGGTTGGCAGGGTGAACTATGGCTACACCTTC
>.|TRBJ2-7|.|TRBV5-1
CASSSDPDSLYEQYF
TGCGCCAGCAGCTCTGACCCGGACAGCCTCTACGAGCAGTACTTC
>TRBD1|TRBJ1-2|.|TRBV6-5
CASRGGGGNYGYTF
TGTGCCAGCAGGGGAGGAGGGGGCAACTATGGCTACACCTTC
>.|TRBJ1-1|.|TRBV10-3
CAISSAGTKNTEAFF
TGTGCCATCAGCTCAGCCGGGACTAAAAACACTGAAGCTTTCTTT
>TRBD2|TRBJ2-7|.|TRBV19
CASSPWGSGNSYEQYF
TGTGCCAGTAGTCCATGGGGTAGCGGGAACTCCTACGAGCAGTACTTC
>.|TRBJ2-5|.|TRBV6-2/TRBV6-3
CASSQDHVKTQYF
TGTGCCAGCAGTCAGGACCATGTGAAGACCCAGTACTTC
>TRBD1|TRBJ2-1|.|TRBV18
CASSPLTGTAYNEQFF
TGTGCCAGCTCACCACTCACCGGGACAGCCTACAATGAGCAGTTCTTC
>TRBD1|TRBJ1-6|.|TRBV5-6
CASSPGQGSSPLHF
TGTGCCAGCAGCCCAGGACAGGGAAGTTCACCCCTCCACTTT
>.|TRBJ1-6|.|TRBV28
CASSSGGTSDNSPLHF
TGTGCCAGCAGTTCCGGCGGGACTTCGGATAATTCACCCCTCCACTTT
>TRBD1|TRBJ1-2|.|TRBV19
CASSIPGAGGAFGYTF
TGTGCCAGTAGTATCCCGGGGGCAGGGGGCGCGTTTGGCTACACCTTC
>.|TRBJ1-1|.|TRBV7-2
CASSYEGQPNTEAFF
TGTGCCAGCAGCTATGAGGGACAACCGAACACTGAAGCTTTCTTT
>.|TRBJ1-1|.|TRBV7-9
CATAAGVLTEAFF
TGTGCCACAGCGGCAGGGGTCTTAACGGAAGCTTTCTTT
>.|TRBJ1-3|.|TRBV19
CASSIDGWGSGNTIYF
TGTGCCAGTAGTATAGATGGTTGGGGATCCGGAAACACCATATATTTT
>TRBD2|TRBJ2-5|.|TRBV7-9
CASSLPSGLQETQYF
TGTGCCAGCAGCTTGCCTAGCGGGCTCCAAGAGACCCAGTACTTC
>.|TRBJ2-1|.|TRBV28
CAERGAGANEQFF
TGTGCCGAACGGGGGGCAGGGGCCAATGAGCAGTTCTTC
>TRBD2|TRBJ2-5|once|TRBV28
CASSWTSFETQYF
TGTGCCAGCAGTTGGACTAGTTTTGAGACCCAGTACTTC
>.|TRBJ1-2|.|TRBV12-3/TRBV12-4
CASSSRLVYGYTF
TGTGCCAGCAGTTCCCGCCTGGTTTATGGCTACACCTTC
>.|TRBJ2-3|.|TRBV2
CASTLLVGSTDTQYF
TGTGCCAGCACCTTGCTAGTAGGGAGCACAGATACGCAGTATTTT
>TRBD1|TRBJ2-7|.|TRBV3-1/TRBV3-2
CASSLSTTGAYEQYF
TGTGCCAGCAGTCTCTCCACGACAGGGGCCTACGAGCAGTACTTC
>.|TRBJ2-7|.|TRBV19
CASSIIFEISSYEQYF
TGTGCCAGTAGTATCATTTTCGAAATCAGCTCCTACGAGCAGTACTTC
>TRBD2|TRBJ2-1|once|TRBV30
CAWFTSGYYNEQFF
TGTGCCTGGTTCACTAGCGGCTACTACAATGAGCAGTTCTTC